These 21 T cell receptor beta chains were sequenced from one sample in a study of Ad26.COV2.S vaccination and SARS-CoV-2 variants. Assay used: immunoSEQ multiplex PCR; TCRdb lists only in-frame clones, some missing. The profile shows about half a million clones, 89% of them singletons. Specified treatment: around 19 received Ad26.COV2.S at low or high dose, single or two shots; 5 received placebo; per-sample allocation not given. Samples analyzed were those drawn on day 63 after the first vaccine or placebo injection. The specimen was peripheral blood, collected in a trial of Ad26.COV2.S vaccine versus placebo. These receptors were taken from a person aged 18 to 59 who received the Ad26.COV2.S COVID-19 vaccine or a placebo.

This clone was detected only once. V is TRBV29-1 and J is TRBJ1-1; D remains unclear. The CDR3 covers 10 residues. V dropped 7 bases and J dropped 6 bases, with 9 bases sitting between them. Germline CDR1 SQVTM, CDR2 ANQGSEA. The CDR3 nucleotides are TGCAGCGCTCTCCTCGCTGAAGCTTTCTTT. This sequence encodes CSALLAEAFF. Full variable domain (remainder filled in from reference TRBV29-1 and TRBJ1-1): SAVISQKPSRDICQRGTSLTIQCQVDSQVTMMFWYRQQPGQSLTLIATANQGSEATYESGFVIDKFPISRPNLTFSTLTVSNMSPEDSSIYLCSALLAEAFFGQGTRLTVV.

The CDR3 reads CASSSRAGASYEQYF. The DNA of the CDR3 is TGTGCCAGCAGCTCGCGGGCGGGGGCTTCCTACGAGCAGTACTTC. The chain carries TRBV13 and TRBJ2-7, with a possible D match to TRBD2 (7 bases). The ends were cut back, 4 bases at V and 1 base at J, with 14 bases in the middle. Looked up from germline, CDR1 is PRHDT and CDR2 is FYEKMQ (reference sequence). The CDR3 is 15 residues long.

The chain joins TRBV29-1 to TRBJ2-3; D remains unclear. The CDR3 consists of 16 residues. V was clipped by 1 base and J by 4 bases, with 18 bases between them. Germline CDR1 is SQVTM and CDR2 is ANQGSEA. This chain's CDR3 is CSVEGPRPGRPDTQYF. The CDR3 DNA reads TGCAGCGTTGAAGGCCCTCGGCCCGGGCGCCCAGATACGCAGTATTTT.

The chain links TRBV2 to TRBJ2-2; tentative D call: TRBD2 (5 bases). Germline V lookup: CDR1 SNHLY, CDR2 FYNNEI. The CDR3 consists of 18 residues. Deletions cut 3 bases from V and 4 bases from J, with 21 bases between. This CDR3 reads CASSDVRPNGVGTGELFF. In DNA, the CDR3 is TGTGCCAGCAGTGACGTCAGGCCAAACGGGGTGGGCACCGGGGAGCTGTTTTTT.

This rearrangement joins TRBV11-2 to TRBJ2-1; D perhaps matches TRBD1 (6 bases). Germline V gene sequence: CDR1 SGHAT, CDR2 FQNNGV. The CDR3 has 16 amino acids. The ends were cut back, 5 bases at V and 0 bases at J, with 14 bases in the middle. As DNA, the CDR3 is TGTGCCAGCAGCGCTGGGGACATCCTCTCCTACAATGAGCAGTTCTTC. Protein sequence: CASSAGDILSYNEQFF.

J is TRBJ2-7 and V is TRBV3-1 (or the pseudogene TRBV3-2), with D perhaps TRBD1 or TRBD2 (5 bases each). V was clipped by 1 base and J by 1 base, with 11 bases between them. The CDR3 length is 15 residues. CDR1 LGHDT and CDR2 YNNKEL come from the germline V gene (reference sequence). The CDR3 nucleotides are TGTGCCAGCAGCCAAGGGGGGACGGTTTCCTACGAGCAGTACTTC. Translated: CASSQGGTVSYEQYF.

The chain links TRBV27 to TRBJ2-2; 9 bases line up with TRBD1. The germline CDR1 and CDR2 sequences are MNHEY and SMNVEV (reference sequence). The CDR3 is 19 amino acids. V lost 4 bases and J lost 1; bases outside the gene matches: 13. CDR3 protein: CASSSKPTGGWGNTGELFF. The CDR3 DNA reads as TGTGCCAGCAGTTCGAAACCCACAGGGGGCTGGGGGAACACCGGGGAGCTGTTTTTT.

This clone was seen a handful of times. The rearrangement links TRBV6-2 or TRBV6-3 to TRBJ1-5, with TRBD1 as a possible D gene (5 bases). The CDR3 extends over 14 amino acids. The V end lost 5 bases, the J end lost 1 base, and 9 bases lay between the germline ends. Germline CDR1 is MNHEY and CDR2 is SVGEGT. The DNA of the CDR3 is TGTGCCAGCAGTCCGTCAGGGAGCAATCAGCCCCAGCATTTT. Encoded protein: CASSPSGSNQPQHF.

The chain uses TRBV18 and TRBJ2-4; D gene uncertain. This CDR3 is built from 12 residues. Looked up from germline, CDR1 is KGHSH and CDR2 is LQKENI. The V end lost 2 bases, the J end lost 8 bases, and 7 bases lay between the germline ends. In nucleotides, the CDR3 is TGTGCCAGCTCACCAGGGCAAGACATTCAGTACTTC. It is translated as CASSPGQDIQYF.

This clone was seen once. The chain has TRBV28 and TRBJ2-7; D is undetermined. Germline V CDR1 and CDR2: MDHEN, SYDVKM. The CDR3 totals 13 residues. The V and J ends lost 8 bases and 6 bases respectively, with 17 bases between them. The DNA for the CDR3 is TGTGCCAGCTTTAGCCTACCAGTGGGCGAGCAGTACTTC. As protein: CASFSLPVGEQYF.

Only a few counts were recorded for this clone. The J gene is TRBJ2-2, the V gene TRBV7-9, with TRBD1 matching over 11 bases. CDR3 length equals 16 residues. Germline trimming cut 5 bases from V and 7 bases from J; bases unmatched to any gene: 9. The germline gives CDR1 SEHNR, CDR2 FQNEAQ (reference sequence). The CDR3 sequence: CASSTRTGGAIGELFF. CDR3 in DNA: TGTGCCAGCAGCACACGGACAGGGGGCGCGATCGGGGAGCTGTTTTTT.

This clone has only a few counts. The J gene is TRBJ2-1, the V gene TRBV27; D is undetermined. The CDR3 sequence is 13 residues long. Germline CDR1 is MNHEY and CDR2 is SMNVEV (reference sequence). V dropped 5 bases and J dropped 7 bases, with 12 bases sitting between them. The CDR3 coding sequence is TGTGCCAGCAGTCCCGGTAGGGCGAATGAGCAGTTCTTC. Protein: CASSPGRANEQFF.

The rearrangement joins TRBV5-1 to TRBJ2-2; TRBD1 is a possible D gene (6 bases). The CDR3 consists of 14 residues. With 0 bases removed from V and 7 bases from J, the gap between germline ends came to 10 bases. Germline CDR1 is SGHRS and CDR2 is YFSETQ. CDR3 protein: CASSLGQVNGELFF. Here the CDR3 DNA reads TGCGCCAGCAGCTTGGGACAGGTGAACGGGGAGCTGTTTTTT.

This CDR3 reads CASSTSGTASYEQYF. CDR3 coding DNA: TGTGCCAGCAGTACCTCCGGGACAGCCTCCTACGAGCAGTACTTC. The gene calls are TRBV28 and TRBJ2-7; 7 positions match TRBD1. In germline, CDR1 is MDHEN, CDR2 SYDVKM. The CDR3 covers 15 residues. The trim removed 5 bases at V and 0 bases at J, leaving 7 bases unmatched.

This chain connects TRBV19 to TRBJ2-1; no definite D call. V was trimmed by 1 base and J by 6 bases, leaving 16 bases between them. CDR1 is LNHDA and CDR2 is SQIVND in the germline V gene (reference sequence). The CDR3 consists of 16 residues. CDR3 sequence reads: CASSIVPVRTTNEQFF. CDR3 DNA sequence: TGTGCCAGTAGTATAGTGCCCGTAAGGACGACCAATGAGCAGTTCTTC.

The CDR3 sequence: CREGQSYEQYF. The CDR3 nucleotides read TGCAGAGAGGGACAGTCCTACGAGCAGTACTTC. The genes are TRBV20-1 and TRBJ2-7; TRBD1 aligns across 7 bases. Germline assignment: CDR1 DFQATT and CDR2 SNEGSKA (reference sequence). This CDR3 is built from 11 residues.

V usage is TRBV6-5 and J usage is TRBJ2-1, with D unclear. The length of the CDR3 is 12 residues. With 3 bases removed from V and 5 bases from J, the gap between germline ends came to 5 bases. In germline, CDR1 is MNHEY, CDR2 SVGAGI. The CDR3 loop reads CASSYGDNEQFF. For the CDR3, the DNA is TGTGCCAGCAGTTATGGGGACAATGAGCAGTTCTTC.

This clone appeared a single time. The rearrangement uses TRBV27 and TRBJ2-1; 11 nucleotides match TRBD2. The CDR3 sequence is 15 residues long. Per the germline V gene, CDR1 is MNHEY and CDR2 is SMNVEV (reference sequence). The J segment lost 7 bases and the V segment lost 4 bases, leaving 6 bases of the junction unmatched. Here the CDR3 reads CASSSRLAGKNEQFF. The DNA for the CDR3 is TGTGCCAGCAGTTCCCGACTAGCGGGGAAGAATGAGCAGTTCTTC.

V and J are TRBV19 and TRBJ1-3; D not resolved. V lost 4 bases, J lost 10 bases, and 14 bases lay in between. Germline CDR1 reads LNHDA; CDR2 reads SQIVND (reference sequence). The CDR3 spans 13 residues. The CDR3 DNA follows: TGTGCCAGTAGTACGAGGACTGAATGGACCATATATTTT. Translated, it gives CASSTRTEWTIYF.

This clone was detected only once. The gene calls are TRBV7-8 and TRBJ1-3; TRBD1 aligns across 9 bases. V lost 1 base and J lost 0; bases outside the gene matches: 4. This CDR3 comprises 17 residues. CDR1 and CDR2 (germline): SGHVS, FQNEAQ. CDR3 DNA sequence: TGTGCCAGCAGCTTAGGGGACAGGGTCGGCTCTGGAAACACCATATATTTT. This translates into CASSLGDRVGSGNTIYF.

V usage is TRBV5-1 and J usage is TRBJ2-7; D unclear. V lost 3 bases and J 1 base, leaving 8 bases between the germline ends. The CDR3 extends over 13 amino acids. Germline assignment: CDR1 SGHRS and CDR2 YFSETQ. The CDR3 reads CASSSTRSYEQYF. The CDR3 region has the DNA TGCGCCAGCAGCTCCACAAGATCCTACGAGCAGTACTTC.